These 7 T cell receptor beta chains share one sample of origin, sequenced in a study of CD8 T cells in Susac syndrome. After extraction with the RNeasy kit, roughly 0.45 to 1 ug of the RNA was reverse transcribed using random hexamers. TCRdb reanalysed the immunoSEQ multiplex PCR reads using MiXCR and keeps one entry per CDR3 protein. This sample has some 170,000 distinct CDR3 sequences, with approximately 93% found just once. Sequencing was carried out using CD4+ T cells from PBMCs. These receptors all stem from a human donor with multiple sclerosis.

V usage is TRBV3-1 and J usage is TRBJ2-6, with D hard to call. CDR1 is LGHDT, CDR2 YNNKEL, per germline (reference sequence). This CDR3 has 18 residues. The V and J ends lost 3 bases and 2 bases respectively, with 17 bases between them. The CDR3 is CASSQDHFRVAGANVLTF. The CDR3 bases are TGTGCCAGCAGCCAGGACCACTTCCGCGTCGCTGGGGCCAACGTCCTGACTTTC. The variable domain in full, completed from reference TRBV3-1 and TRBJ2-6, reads DTAVSQTPKYLVTQMGNDKSIKCEQNLGHDTMYWYKQDSKKFLKIMFSYNNKELIINETVPNRFSPKSPDKAHLNLHINSLELGDSAVYFCASSQDHFRVAGANVLTFGAGSRLTVL.

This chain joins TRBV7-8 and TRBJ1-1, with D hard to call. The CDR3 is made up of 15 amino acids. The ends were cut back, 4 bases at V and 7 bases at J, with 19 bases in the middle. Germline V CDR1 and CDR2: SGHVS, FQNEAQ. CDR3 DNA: TGTGCCAGCAGCTCTACACCGGTCTATTCGGGTGAAGCTTTCTTT. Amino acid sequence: CASSSTPVYSGEAFF. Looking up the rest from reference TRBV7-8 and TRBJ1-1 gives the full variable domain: GAGVSQSPRYKVAKRGQDVALRCDPISGHVSLFWYQQALGQGPEFLTYFQNEAQLDKSGLPSDRFFAERPEGSVSTLKIQRTQQEDSAVYLCASSSTPVYSGEAFFGQGTRLTVV.

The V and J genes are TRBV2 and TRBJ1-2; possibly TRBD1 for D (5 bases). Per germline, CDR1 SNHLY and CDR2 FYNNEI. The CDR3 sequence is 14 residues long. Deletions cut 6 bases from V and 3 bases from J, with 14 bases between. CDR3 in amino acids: CASSWDVTHYGYTF. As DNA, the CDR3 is TGTGCCAGCAGCTGGGACGTTACCCACTATGGCTACACCTTC.

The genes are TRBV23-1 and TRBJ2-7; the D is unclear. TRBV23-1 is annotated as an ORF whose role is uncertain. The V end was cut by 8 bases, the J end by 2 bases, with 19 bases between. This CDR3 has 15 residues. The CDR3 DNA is TGCGCCAGCGGAACAAGATTTAAACGGACCTACGAGCAGTACTTC. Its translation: CASGTRFKRTYEQYF.

CDR3 DNA sequence: TGTGCCAGCAAGGGGCACCCCTACAATGAGCAGTTCTTC. This encodes CASKGHPYNEQFF. This rearrangement joins TRBV28 to TRBJ2-1, with D possibly TRBD1 on 5 matching bases. V lost 7 bases to trimming and J lost 2 bases, with 9 bases between them. The CDR3 has 13 amino acids. Germline V gene data show CDR1 as MDHEN and CDR2 as SYDVKM.

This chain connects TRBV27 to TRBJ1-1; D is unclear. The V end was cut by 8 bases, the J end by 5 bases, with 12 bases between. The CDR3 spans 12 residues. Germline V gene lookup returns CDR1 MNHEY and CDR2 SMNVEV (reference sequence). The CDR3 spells CASWLRGTEAFF. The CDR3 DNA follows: TGTGCCAGCTGGCTTAGAGGGACTGAAGCTTTCTTT.

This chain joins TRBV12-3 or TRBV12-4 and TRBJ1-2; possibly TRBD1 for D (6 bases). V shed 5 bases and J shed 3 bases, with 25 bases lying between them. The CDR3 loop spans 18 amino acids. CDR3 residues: CASSPGTLGRVNYYGYTF. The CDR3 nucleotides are TGTGCCAGCAGTCCCGGGACACTCGGAAGGGTGAATTACTATGGCTACACCTTC.